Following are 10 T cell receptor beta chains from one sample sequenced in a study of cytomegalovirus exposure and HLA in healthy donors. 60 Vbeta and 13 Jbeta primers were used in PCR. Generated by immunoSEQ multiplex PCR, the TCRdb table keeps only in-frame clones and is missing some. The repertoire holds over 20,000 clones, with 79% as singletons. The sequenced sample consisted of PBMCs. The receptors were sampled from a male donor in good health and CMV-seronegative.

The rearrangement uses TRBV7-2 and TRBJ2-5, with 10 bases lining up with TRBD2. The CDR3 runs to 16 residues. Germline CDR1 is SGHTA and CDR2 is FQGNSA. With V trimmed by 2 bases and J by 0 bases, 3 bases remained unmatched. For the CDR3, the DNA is TGTGCCAGCAGCTTATGGGGGACTAGCGACCAAGAGACCCAGTACTTC. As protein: CASSLWGTSDQETQYF.

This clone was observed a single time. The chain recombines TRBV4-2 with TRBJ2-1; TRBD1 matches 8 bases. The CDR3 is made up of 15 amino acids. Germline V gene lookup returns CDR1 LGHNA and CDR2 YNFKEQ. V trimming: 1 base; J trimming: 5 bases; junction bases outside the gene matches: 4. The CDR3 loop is CASSQGTGSHNEQFF. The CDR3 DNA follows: TGTGCCAGCAGCCAAGGGACAGGGAGTCACAATGAGCAGTTCTTC.

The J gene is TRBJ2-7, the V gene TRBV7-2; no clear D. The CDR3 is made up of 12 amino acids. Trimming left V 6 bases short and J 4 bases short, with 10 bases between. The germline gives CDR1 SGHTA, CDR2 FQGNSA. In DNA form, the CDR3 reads TGTGCCAGCAGTCCGGTGGTATACGAGCAGTACTTC. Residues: CASSPVVYEQYF.

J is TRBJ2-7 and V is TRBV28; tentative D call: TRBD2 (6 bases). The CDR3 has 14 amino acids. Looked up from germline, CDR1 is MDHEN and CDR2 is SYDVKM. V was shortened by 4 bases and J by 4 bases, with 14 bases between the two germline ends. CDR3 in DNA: TGTGCCAGCAGTTCCCCCGGGACTGAGTACGAGCAGTACTTC. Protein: CASSSPGTEYEQYF. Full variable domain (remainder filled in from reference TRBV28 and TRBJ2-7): DVKVTQSSRYLVKRTGEKVFLECVQDMDHENMFWYRQDPGLGLRLIYFSYDVKMKEKGDIPEGYSVSREKKERFSLILESASTNQTSMYLCASSSPGTEYEQYFGPGTRLTVT.

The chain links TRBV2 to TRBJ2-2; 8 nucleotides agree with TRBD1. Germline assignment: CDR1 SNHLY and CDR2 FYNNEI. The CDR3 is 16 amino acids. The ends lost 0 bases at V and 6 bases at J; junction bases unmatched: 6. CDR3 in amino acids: CASSEAGQARPGELFF. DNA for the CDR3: TGTGCCAGCAGTGAAGCGGGACAGGCCCGCCCCGGGGAGCTGTTTTTT.

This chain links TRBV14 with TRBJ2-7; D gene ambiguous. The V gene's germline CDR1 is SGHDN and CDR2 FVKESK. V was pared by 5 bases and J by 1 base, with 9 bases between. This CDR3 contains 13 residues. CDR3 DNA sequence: TGTGCCAGCAGCGTCCGTAGATCCTACGAGCAGTACTTC. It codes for CASSVRRSYEQYF.

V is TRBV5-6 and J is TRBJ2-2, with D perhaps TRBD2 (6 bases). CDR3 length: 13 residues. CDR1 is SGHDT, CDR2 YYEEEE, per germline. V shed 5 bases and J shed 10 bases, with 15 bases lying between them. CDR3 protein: CASSPGLSVELFF. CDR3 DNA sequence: TGTGCCAGCAGTCCCGGACTAAGTGTGGAGCTGTTTTTT.

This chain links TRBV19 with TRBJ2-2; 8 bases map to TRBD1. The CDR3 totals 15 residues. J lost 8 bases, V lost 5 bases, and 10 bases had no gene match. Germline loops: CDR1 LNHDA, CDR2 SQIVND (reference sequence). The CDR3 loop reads CASSLGQGGPGELFF. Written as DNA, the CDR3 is TGTGCCAGTAGTCTTGGACAGGGAGGTCCGGGGGAGCTGTTTTTT.

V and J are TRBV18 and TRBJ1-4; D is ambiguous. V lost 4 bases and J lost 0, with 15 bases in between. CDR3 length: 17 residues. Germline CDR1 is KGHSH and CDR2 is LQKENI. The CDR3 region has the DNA TGTGCCAGCTCACAGAACAGAAACAGTGCAACTAATGAAAAACTGTTTTTT. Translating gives CASSQNRNSATNEKLFF. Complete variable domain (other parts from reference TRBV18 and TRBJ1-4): NAGVMQNPRHLVRRRGQEARLRCSPMKGHSHVYWYRQLPEEGLKFMVYLQKENIIDESGMPKERFSAEFPKEGPSILRIQQVVRGDSAAYFCASSQNRNSATNEKLFFGSGTQLSVL.

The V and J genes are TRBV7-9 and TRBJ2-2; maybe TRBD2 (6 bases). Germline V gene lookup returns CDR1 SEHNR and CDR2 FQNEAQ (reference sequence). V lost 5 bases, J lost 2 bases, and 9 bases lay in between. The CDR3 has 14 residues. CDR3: CASSLSGNTGELFF. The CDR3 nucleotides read TGTGCCAGCAGCCTTAGCGGAAACACCGGGGAGCTGTTTTTT.